The present TCR beta chain was sequenced within a study of shared clonotypes between healthy human individuals. TCRdb keeps only in-frame clones here, not all; method: immunoSEQ multiplex PCR. The sample consists of 2 million to 2.5 million clones, around 90% of them appearing once. CDR1 and CDR2 (germline): WSHSY, SAAADI. The CDR3 has 12 amino acids. V gave up 10 bases and J gave up 3 bases, with 12 bases separating them. Sequenced sample: naive CD4+ T cells from PBMCs. Subset: CD45RA+ positively selected. The chain carries TRBV10-2 and TRBJ1-2; no clear D. This sequence was found in a young man in good health. Some clones in this sample may be carry-over from other donors' samples. The CDR3 reads CATPNADYGYTF. CDR3 DNA sequence: TGCGCCACCCCGAATGCGGACTATGGCTACACCTTC.